A single sample gave rise to the 27 T cell receptor beta chains below, sequenced in a study of siplizumab effects on memory and regulatory T cells. The method was immunoSEQ multiplex PCR; TCRdb's version includes in-frame clones alone and lacks a portion of them. In the table there are 100,000 to 110,000 clones, 75% to 95% of which are singletons. The sample consisted of CD4+ T cells sorted from blood. The receptors here all came from a human donor in good health.

The chain is built from TRBV7-9 and TRBJ1-2; no clear D gene. The V end was cut by 7 bases, the J end by 2 bases, with 14 bases between. Germline lookup yields CDR1 SEHNR and CDR2 FQNEAQ (reference sequence). CDR3 length: 14 residues. As DNA, the CDR3 is TGTGCCAGCACCTCTGGGCTAATGAACTATGGCTACACCTTC. This codes for CASTSGLMNYGYTF.

V and J are TRBV2 and TRBJ2-7; 13 bases match TRBD2. With 3 bases clipped from V and 7 bases from J, the junction kept 3 bases outside the gene matches. This CDR3 has 14 residues. Germline values: CDR1 SNHLY, CDR2 FYNNEI. The CDR3 coding sequence is TGTGCCAGCAGTGAGACTAGCGGGGGGAGAGAGCAGTACTTC. It encodes CASSETSGGREQYF.

The DNA for the CDR3 is TGTGCCAGCAGTTTCGATGCAGGGTTAGGTGCTGGGGCCAACGTCCTGACTTTC. This codes for CASSFDAGLGAGANVLTF. This rearrangement joins TRBV28 to TRBJ2-6; tentatively, D is TRBD1 (5 bases). There are 18 residues in the CDR3. From germline, CDR1 is MDHEN and CDR2 SYDVKM. The ends were cut back, 3 bases at V and 2 bases at J, with 17 bases in the middle.

The chain recombines TRBV5-1 with TRBJ2-3, with TRBD1 matching over 9 bases. With V trimmed by 0 bases and J by 4 bases, 6 bases remained unmatched. The germline V gene encodes CDR1 SGHRS and CDR2 YFSETQ. The length of the CDR3 is 16 residues. CDR3 residues: CASSLGPGQGADTQYF. The CDR3 coding sequence is TGCGCCAGCAGCTTGGGGCCGGGACAGGGTGCAGATACGCAGTATTTT. Variable domain in full (rest from reference TRBV5-1 and TRBJ2-3): KAGVTQTPRYLIKTRGQQVTLSCSPISGHRSVSWYQQTPGQGLQFLFEYFSETQRNKGNFPGRFSGRQFSNSRSEMNVSTLELGDSALYLCASSLGPGQGADTQYFGPGTRLTVL.

V is TRBV5-4 and J is TRBJ2-2, with TRBD1 identical over 10 bases. The length of the CDR3 is 16 residues. Germline lookup yields CDR1 SGHNT and CDR2 YYREEE (reference sequence). The V segment lost 2 bases and the J segment 8 bases; nucleotides outside the gene matches: 9. As DNA, the CDR3 is TGTGCCAGCAGCTTTGCCGGGACAGGGGTGTTAGGGGAGCTGTTTTTT. This gives the protein CASSFAGTGVLGELFF.

The rearrangement joins TRBV5-1 to TRBJ2-3; the D gene is possibly TRBD1 (6 bases). Germline CDR1 is SGHRS and CDR2 is YFSETQ. The CDR3 has 14 amino acids. Trimming took 3 bases from V and 3 from J, leaving 11 bases between them. CDR3 sequence: CASSSDRRTDTQYF. DNA of the CDR3: TGCGCCAGCAGCTCGGACAGAAGAACAGATACGCAGTATTTT.

V gene TRBV7-6 combines with J gene TRBJ2-7; D may correspond to TRBD1 or TRBD2 (5 bases each). Germline values: CDR1 SGHVS, CDR2 FNYEAQ. The CDR3 consists of 13 residues. With 1 base removed from V and 4 bases from J, the gap between germline ends came to 8 bases. The CDR3 DNA follows: TGTGCCAGCAGCTTAGGAGGGGTATACGAGCAGTACTTC. It yields the protein CASSLGGVYEQYF.

This clone was recorded only once. The V gene is TRBV21-1, the J gene TRBJ2-5; TRBD1, the table's D call, was not compared with the DNA. TRBV21-1 constitutes a pseudogene. The CDR3 runs to 16 residues. CDR3 sequence reads: CASSKVGLDTYGTQYF. DNA of the CDR3: TGTGCCAGCAGCAAAGTAGGGCTGGACACTTACGGGACCCAGTACTTC.

The chain uses TRBV9 and TRBJ1-6; D gene unclear. Germline V gene sequence: CDR1 SGDLS, CDR2 YYNGEE. V lost 1 base and J 4 bases, leaving 9 bases between the germline ends. This CDR3 has 15 amino acids. CDR3 coding DNA: TGTGCCAGCAGCGTATCCGGGGATTATAATTCACCCCTCCACTTT. This gives the protein CASSVSGDYNSPLHF.

With respect to this clone: The sample has other DNA sequences that encode this CDR3 too. The chain recombines TRBV6-4 with TRBJ2-7; 11 positions match TRBD1. Losses at the gene ends were 9 bases for V and 4 bases for J; bases not matched to a gene: 2. The V gene's germline CDR1 is MRHNA and CDR2 SNTAGT. The CDR3 is 12 amino acids. DNA for the CDR3: TGTGCCAGTCGGGACAGGGGGTACGAGCAGTACTTC. It is translated as CASRDRGYEQYF.

The chain couples TRBV5-6 to TRBJ1-4; TRBD1 matches at 8 bases. With V trimmed by 4 bases and J by 8 bases, 13 bases remained unmatched. The CDR3 runs to 16 residues. Germline CDR1 reads SGHDT; CDR2 reads YYEEEE. The CDR3 nucleotides read TGTGCCAGCAGCCGACTAAAGGACAGGGTCTCGGAAAAACTGTTTTTT. This codes for CASSRLKDRVSEKLFF.

The chain is built from TRBV5-6 and TRBJ1-6, with D tentatively TRBD1 (5 bases). The ends were cut back, 1 base at V and 7 bases at J, with 12 bases in the middle. From germline, CDR1 is SGHDT and CDR2 YYEEEE. CDR3 length: 15 amino acids. The CDR3 coding sequence is TGTGCCAGCAGCTTGTGGGATGCAGGGAATTCACCCCTCCACTTT. Its protein is CASSLWDAGNSPLHF.

This chain links TRBV7-2 with TRBJ2-3, with D hard to call. Per germline, CDR1 SGHTA and CDR2 FQGNSA. V lost 3 bases, J lost 0 bases, and 4 bases lay in between. The CDR3 is 13 residues long. CDR3 in DNA: TGTGCCAGCAGCTTCCCTAGCACAGATACGCAGTATTTT. Amino acids: CASSFPSTDTQYF.

The chain recombines TRBV23-1 with TRBJ1-2, with a possible D match to TRBD1 (5 bases). TRBV23-1 has ORF status, its function being uncertain. This CDR3 contains 14 residues. V was pared by 7 bases and J by 8 bases, with 20 bases between. In nucleotides, the CDR3 is TGCGCCAGCATTGGGGGACCGGTTTTTTCAGGCTACACCTTC. The encoded protein is CASIGGPVFSGYTF.

The chain joins TRBV5-1 to TRBJ2-1; 12 bases fit TRBD2. CDR3 size: 17 residues. CDR1 and CDR2 from the germline V gene are SGHRS and YFSETQ. Unmatched junction bases numbered 13, after V lost 0 bases and J lost 12 bases. The CDR3 is CASSLATLAGGPEGQFF. The CDR3 DNA sequence: TGCGCCAGCAGCTTGGCAACCCTAGCGGGGGGGCCGGAGGGGCAGTTCTTC.

The chain is built from TRBV28 and TRBJ1-2, with unresolved D. The length of the CDR3 is 15 residues. Germline-derived CDR1 and CDR2 are MDHEN and SYDVKM. V was trimmed by 3 bases and J by 0 bases, leaving 11 bases between them. CDR3 amino acids: CASSFQRFANYGYTF. CDR3 in DNA: TGTGCCAGCAGTTTCCAGAGATTCGCTAACTATGGCTACACCTTC.

The gene calls are TRBV6-6 and TRBJ1-5; 11 bases fit TRBD1. CDR3 length equals 16 residues. V shed 6 bases and J 3 bases; nucleotides not matched to a gene: 7. Germline loops: CDR1 MNHNY, CDR2 SVGAGI (reference sequence). CDR3 protein: CASRAGQGVANQPQHF. The CDR3 region has the DNA TGTGCCAGCAGAGCGGGACAGGGGGTGGCCAATCAGCCCCAGCATTTT.

The chain is built from TRBV6-1 and TRBJ2-5; D ambiguous. Germline V gene sequence: CDR1 MNHNS, CDR2 SASEGT. V lost 6 bases and J lost 1, with 6 bases in between. The CDR3 has 12 amino acids. CDR3 in DNA: TGTGCCAGCAGCAGTTTCCAAGAGACCCAGTACTTC. Translating it yields CASSSFQETQYF.

This clone has just a few counts. This sequence joins TRBV5-1 and TRBJ2-1, with TRBD1 matching 7 bases. There are 15 residues in the CDR3. Germline V CDR1 and CDR2: SGHRS, YFSETQ. The V gene end was trimmed by 3 bases and the J gene end by 3 bases; junction bases not matched to a gene: 6. The CDR3 loop is CASSSEGQNYNEQFF. The DNA for the CDR3 is TGCGCCAGCAGCTCCGAGGGACAGAACTACAATGAGCAGTTCTTC.

The gene calls are TRBV18 and TRBJ1-1; 10 bases match TRBD1. Germline trimming cut 2 bases from V and 4 bases from J; bases unmatched to any gene: 1. The CDR3 has 14 amino acids. CDR1 and CDR2 (germline): KGHSH, LQKENI. CDR3 protein: CASSPGTGVTEAFF. The CDR3 DNA is TGTGCCAGCTCACCAGGGACAGGGGTCACTGAAGCTTTCTTT.

This sequence joins TRBV15 and TRBJ1-5; no reliable D call. This CDR3 spans 9 amino acids. Trimming cost V 6 bases and J 13 bases, with 7 bases left between them. Germline CDR1 reads LNHNV; CDR2 reads YYDKDF (reference sequence). CDR3 protein: CATSPQQHF. Here the CDR3 DNA reads TGTGCCACCAGTCCCCAACAGCATTTT.

The V gene is TRBV7-9, the J gene TRBJ2-3; the D gene is possibly TRBD2 (5 bases). CDR1 is SEHNR and CDR2 is FQNEAQ in the germline V gene (reference sequence). This CDR3 is built from 17 residues. V dropped 0 bases and J dropped 2 bases, with 15 bases sitting between them. This CDR3 reads CASSLALSAASTDTQYF. Here the CDR3 DNA reads TGTGCCAGCAGCTTAGCGCTTAGCGCGGCCTCCACAGATACGCAGTATTTT.

The V gene is TRBV4-3, the J gene TRBJ1-2; tentatively, D is TRBD1 (6 bases). V was cut by 1 base and J by 8 bases, with 14 bases left in between. Per the germline V gene, CDR1 is LGHNA and CDR2 is YSLEER. This CDR3 has 14 residues. The CDR3 coding sequence is TGCGCCAGCAGCCAAGGGGGTGATCAGGGGGGCTACACCTTC. It encodes CASSQGGDQGGYTF.

The J gene is TRBJ2-3, the V gene TRBV5-1; D gene unclear. V lost 7 bases, J lost 0 bases, and 6 bases lay in between. The length of the CDR3 is 12 residues. Germline-derived CDR1 and CDR2 are SGHRS and YFSETQ. The CDR3 reads CASEPSTDTQYF. The DNA for the CDR3 is TGCGCCAGCGAACCTAGCACAGATACGCAGTATTTT.

The chain joins TRBV30 to TRBJ1-2; D is ambiguous. V lost 5 bases and J lost 5, with 9 bases in between. CDR1 and CDR2 from the germline V gene are GTSNPN and SVGIG (reference sequence). The CDR3 runs to 11 residues. CDR3 region: CAWGISYGYTF. Here the CDR3 DNA reads TGTGCCTGGGGGATTTCGTATGGCTACACCTTC. Full variable domain (outside the CDR3, taken from reference TRBV30 and TRBJ1-2): SQTIHQWPATLVQPVGSPLSLECTVEGTSNPNLYWYRQAAGRGLQLLFYSVGIGQISSEVPQNLSASRPQDRQFILSSKKLLLSDSGFYLCAWGISYGYTFGSGTRLTVV.

V usage is TRBV28 and J usage is TRBJ1-1; weak D call: TRBD1 (6 bases). The germline CDR1 and CDR2 sequences are MDHEN and SYDVKM. V was pared by 4 bases and J by 8 bases, with 17 bases between. The CDR3 totals 14 residues. This chain's CDR3 is CASSSPPGAPEAFF. The CDR3, as DNA: TGTGCCAGCAGTTCCCCGCCGGGGGCCCCAGAAGCTTTCTTT.

The CDR3 is CASSWGQGNTEAFF. In DNA form, the CDR3 reads TGTGCCAGCAGCTGGGGACAGGGGAACACTGAAGCTTTCTTT. This chain connects TRBV7-9 to TRBJ1-1; TRBD1 matches at 9 bases. The CDR3 totals 14 residues. In germline, CDR1 is SEHNR, CDR2 FQNEAQ (reference sequence). The V segment lost 4 bases and the J segment 1 base; nucleotides outside the gene matches: 1.